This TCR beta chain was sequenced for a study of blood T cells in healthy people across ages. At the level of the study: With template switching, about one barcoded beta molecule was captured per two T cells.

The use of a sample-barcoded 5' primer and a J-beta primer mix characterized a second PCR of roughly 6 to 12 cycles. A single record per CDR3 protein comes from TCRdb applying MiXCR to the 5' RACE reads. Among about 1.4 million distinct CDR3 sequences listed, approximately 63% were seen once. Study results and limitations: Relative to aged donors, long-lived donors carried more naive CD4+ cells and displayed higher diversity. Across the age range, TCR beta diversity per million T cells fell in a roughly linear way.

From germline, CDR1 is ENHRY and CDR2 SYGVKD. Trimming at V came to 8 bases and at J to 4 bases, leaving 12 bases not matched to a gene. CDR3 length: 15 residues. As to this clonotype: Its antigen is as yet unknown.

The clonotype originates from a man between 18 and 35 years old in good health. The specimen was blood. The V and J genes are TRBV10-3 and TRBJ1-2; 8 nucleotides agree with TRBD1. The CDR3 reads CAIGGTGLAVYGYTF. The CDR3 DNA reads TGTGCCATCGGGGGGACAGGCCTGGCGGTCTATGGCTACACCTTC.